This T cell receptor beta chain was recovered during a study of blood T cell repertoires in COVID-19 (TCRdb year 2020). Concerning the study at large: Samples covering the acute and convalescent phases of COVID-19 were provided by collaborators in the United States, Italy and Spain. The prospective study material was composed of cDNA or gDNA derived from T cells, B-cell-depleted T cells, or PBMCs. Deeply sampled blood TCRbeta repertoires from subjects exposed to, actively infected with, or recovered from COVID-19 were included in the dataset. The repertoires were made available in a free public database intended to serve as a resource for research on the immune response to SARS-CoV-2. The samples were drawn from two sources: the first 160 participants of the ongoing ImmuneRACE study, and 1,000 to 1,500 subjects contributed by 6 global collaborators. Sample metadata almost always included a de-identified subject ID, COVID-19 status, age in years and sex. Where HLA class I and class II types were available, the types were taken from metadata supplied by the sample provider, not from assay-based typing.

In the prospective study, participants were about 18 to 95 years old, resided in approximately 25 geographic areas of the United States, and were enrolled through a virtual design. In the prospective study, participants were assigned to cohorts based on the clinical history participants reported in a screening survey and a study questionnaire. For ImmuneRACE Cohort 3, a participant was defined as recovered based on two consecutive negative NP/OP PCR tests, clearance by a healthcare professional, or resolution of symptoms. In the prospective study, whole blood, serum and a nasopharyngeal or oropharyngeal swab were collected from each participant by mobile phlebotomists. Additional blood draws and questionnaires over an approximately 2-month period could optionally be provided by prospective study participants. Blood samples from the prospective study were shipped frozen or at room temperature prior to DNA extraction.

What the research found in general, with its limitations: How much clinical and demographic metadata was included differed by source and by participant, and the metadata was provided uncurated.

Concerning this clone itself: The antigen this receptor binds is unknown. No base qualities exist here, and no much larger clone lies one base off it.

TCRbeta CDR3 regions were amplified from genomic DNA by means of the immunoSEQ Assay, a bias-controlled multiplex PCR. The original pipeline was this. Nucleated cell counts per sample were estimated from amplification of reference gene primers within the assay. To quantify the absolute abundance of each unique TCRbeta CDR3 rearrangement, sequence reads were collapsed and filtered. For each sample, productive Simpson clonality was calculated by taking the square root of Simpson's diversity index across productive rearrangements. The clones in this table, taken by TCRdb from immuneACCESS, are in-frame only. Not every clone is retained; where verified, under half of the shortfall comes from an unresolved V gene, and the cause of the rest is unknown. D and trimming come from the DNA, and the V and J calls and clone size come from that table. A total of some 390,000 clones appear in this sample, approximately 90% of them only once. The ten largest clones represent 0.9% to 1.2% of the sample.

Deletion took 3 bases off V and 0 bases off J, with a span of 12 bases between the germline ends. The CDR3 starts with the cysteine, ends with the phenylalanine, and has 16 residues. The retained sequence is limited to the CDR3, 48 bases, with the frame set at the first base. CDR1 and CDR2 are read off the germline V gene as MDHEN and SYDVKM. Material for sequencing was PBMCs or T cells enriched from blood (not recorded which). This TCR was recovered from a man under 40 who had recovered from COVID-19. Here the chain combines TRBV28 and TRBJ2-4, with no D gene named confidently. The nucleotide sequence reads TGTGCCAGCAGTTTCTTACCCAGTCCAGCCAAAAACATTCAGTACTTC. Its product reads: CASSFLPSPAKNIQYF.